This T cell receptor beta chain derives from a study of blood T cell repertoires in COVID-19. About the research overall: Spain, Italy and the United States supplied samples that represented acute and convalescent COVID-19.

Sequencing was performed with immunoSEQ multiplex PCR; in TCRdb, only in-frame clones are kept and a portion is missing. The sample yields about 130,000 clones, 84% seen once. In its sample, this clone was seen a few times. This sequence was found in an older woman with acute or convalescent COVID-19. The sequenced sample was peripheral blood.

CDR3 residues: CASTVVGGDSPLHF. CDR3 nucleotide sequence: TGTGCCAGCACCGTAGTAGGGGGTGATTCACCCCTCCACTTT. The rearrangement uses TRBV27 and TRBJ1-6, with a tentative D call TRBD1 (6 bases). Per germline, CDR1 MNHEY and CDR2 SMNVEV (reference sequence). V lost 7 bases to trimming and J lost 8 bases, with 15 bases between them. The CDR3 consists of 14 residues.